This record concerns one T cell receptor (beta chain) sequence. V gave up 2 bases and J gave up 0 bases, with 13 bases separating them. The CDR3 runs to 16 residues. Germline V gene sequence: CDR1 MNHEY, CDR2 SVGAGI. This sample is drawn from a study of blood T cell repertoires in COVID-19. Study summary: In each case, the material was cDNA or gDNA derived from T cells, B-cell-depleted T cells, or PBMCs.

Study processing details: Nucleated cell counts were estimated from reference gene primer amplification. Profiled with immunoSEQ multiplex PCR; TCRdb holds only in-frame clones, not every one. Clone size and the V and J calls come from that table; the DNA yielded D and trimming. The sample includes roughly 130,000 clones, about 80% of them seen just once. This chain links TRBV6-5 with TRBJ1-1; D unresolved. This receptor was obtained from a woman between 45 and 65 years old with acute or convalescent COVID-19. Sequenced: peripheral blood. The DNA of the CDR3 is TGTGCCAGCAGTTACCTTCGAGGGAGAATGAACACTGAAGCTTTCTTT. Encoded protein: CASSYLRGRMNTEAFF.